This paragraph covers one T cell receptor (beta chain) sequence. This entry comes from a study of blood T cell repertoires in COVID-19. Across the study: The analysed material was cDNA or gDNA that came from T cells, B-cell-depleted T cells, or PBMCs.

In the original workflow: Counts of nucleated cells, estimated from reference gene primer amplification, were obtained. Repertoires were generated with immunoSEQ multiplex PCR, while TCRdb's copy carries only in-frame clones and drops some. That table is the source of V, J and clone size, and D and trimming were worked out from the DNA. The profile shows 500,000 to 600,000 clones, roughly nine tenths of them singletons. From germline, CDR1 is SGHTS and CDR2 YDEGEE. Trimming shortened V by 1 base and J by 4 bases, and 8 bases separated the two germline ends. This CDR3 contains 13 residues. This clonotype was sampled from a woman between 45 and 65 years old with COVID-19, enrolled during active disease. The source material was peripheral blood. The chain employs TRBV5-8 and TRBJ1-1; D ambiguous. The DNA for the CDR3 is TGTGCCAGCAGCTTGACATGGAGCACTGAAGCTTTCTTT. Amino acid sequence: CASSLTWSTEAFF.